These T cell receptor beta chains were read from a single sample in a study of CD4+ T cells in melanoma. Produced via immunoSEQ multiplex PCR; TCRdb's table is partial and in-frame only. This table holds about 11,000 clones, 66% found once. The sequenced sample consisted of cells from a culture (not recorded whether cultured in vitro). The receptors derive from a human donor with melanoma. CDR3s include the opening cysteine and the closing phenylalanine or tryptophan. The D gene is left open where the match is weak. Expanded clones get a size class; other rows say once, few or many, or leave the size out.

TRBJ1-4 | TRBV20-1 | NA | NA | TGCAGTGCTAGACCAACCGTGGAACTGTTTTTT | CSARPTVELFF
TRBJ1-2 | TRBV5-4 | NA | NA | TGTGCCAGCAGCTTGGAACAGGGTAGAAGCTATGGCTACACCTTC | CASSLEQGRSYGYTF
TRBJ1-3 | TRBV4-2 | NA | NA | TGTGCCAGCAGCCAAGAGGGCTCTGGAAACACCATATATTTT | CASSQEGSGNTIYF
TRBJ1-1 | TRBV30 | NA | few | TGTGCCTGGAGTTCAGAGCGGCAAAAAGCTTTCTTT | CAWSSERQKAFF
TRBJ1-2 | TRBV6-5 | NA | NA | TGTGCCAGCAGTTACAACGGCTATGGCTACACCTTC | CASSYNGYGYTF
TRBJ2-5 | TRBV7-9 | TRBD2 | NA | TGTGCCAGCAAGTTTTCTAGCGGCCAAGAGACCCAGTACTTC | CASKFSSGQETQYF
TRBJ2-4 | TRBV15 | NA | NA | TGTGCCACCAGCAGAGGGGCAGGGCTGGCCAAAAACATTCAGTACTTC | CATSRGAGLAKNIQYF
TRBJ2-2 | TRBV19 | NA | NA | TGTGCCTCGTGTCGCGGGCCTCCTTCGACCGGGGAGCTGTTTTTT | CASCRGPPSTGELFF
TRBJ1-1 | TRBV2 | NA | few | TGTGCCAGCGGTCCGGACATGCTTGCTGAAGCTTTCTTT | CASGPDMLAEAFF
TRBJ1-2 | TRBV18 | NA | NA | TGTGCCAGCTCAATCCAAACCCGGTCGGGGAGCTACACCTTC | CASSIQTRSGSYTF
TRBJ2-7 | TRBV7-9 | TRBD2 | NA | TGTGCCAGCACCCCCGGGAGTAGCGGGTCCTACGAGCAGTACTTC | CASTPGSSGSYEQYF
TRBJ2-7 | TRBV5-4 | NA | NA | TGTGCCAGCAGCTCAGGGAGGTTATCCTACGAGCAGTACTTC | CASSSGRLSYEQYF
TRBJ2-5 | TRBV19 | NA | few | TGTGCCAGTAGCGGGGGCTCACCGACCCAGTACTTC | CASSGGSPTQYF
TRBJ2-3 | TRBV9 | TRBD2 | NA | TGTGCCAGCGGAACCCGGGACTACACAGATACGCAGTATTTT | CASGTRDYTDTQYF
TRBJ2-3 | TRBV6-5 | NA | once | TGTGCCAGCAGTTATCACAGCCCCACAGATACGCAGTATTTT | CASSYHSPTDTQYF
TRBJ1-6 | TRBV5-5 | NA | NA | TGTGCCAGCAGCTTTGACCCTCGAGGGAGACCCCTCCACTTT | CASSFDPRGRPLHF
TRBJ1-2 | TRBV5-4 | NA | NA | TGTGCCAGCAGCTTGGCCTTACGGACAGCACCTAACTATGGCTACACCTTC | CASSLALRTAPNYGYTF
TRBJ2-3 | TRBV18 | TRBD2 | NA | TGTGCCAGCTCAAACCTAGCGGGAGCTAGCACAGATACGCAGTATTTT | CASSNLAGASTDTQYF
TRBJ2-5 | TRBV7-3 | TRBD1 | NA | TGTGCCAGCAGCTTAACGGGACAGGGTGGGGAGACCCAGTACTTC | CASSLTGQGGETQYF
TRBJ2-5 | TRBV5-1 | NA | NA | TGCGCCAGCAGCCCCGGAGGGCAAGAGACCCAGTACTTC | CASSPGGQETQYF
TRBJ2-5 | TRBV5-1 | TRBD2 | NA | TGCGCCAGCAGCTTCAGCCTAGCGGGGGTAGAGACCCAGTACTTC | CASSFSLAGVETQYF
TRBJ2-7 | TRBV19 | TRBD2 | NA | TGTGCCAGTAGTCGACTAGCGGGGACTACCTACGAGCAGTACTTC | CASSRLAGTTYEQYF
TRBJ2-7 | TRBV6-6 | NA | NA | TGTGCCACTGGGCGGGGCTCCGTTTACGAGCAGTACTTC | CATGRGSVYEQYF